Shown below are 9 T cell receptor beta chains from a single sample sequenced in a study of CD8+CD57+ T cells in acquired aplastic anemia. Genomic DNA templated the TCR beta VDJ and CDR3 profiling. TCRdb independently ran MiXCR on the reads; one entry per CDR3 protein. The sample shows about 180,000 distinct CDR3 sequences, 45% to 55% of them seen only once. CD8+CD57+ cell expansion, shown by flow cytometry, had occurred in the patients selected for sequencing. Sequenced material: sorted CD4+, CD8+, or CD8+CD57+ T cells (not recorded which) from PBMCs. These receptors originate from a human donor with aplastic anemia.

The chain recombines TRBV6-1 with TRBJ2-1, with 8 bases lining up with TRBD1. Germline-derived CDR1 and CDR2 are MNHNS and SASEGT. V trimming: 5 bases; J trimming: 5 bases; junction bases outside the gene matches: 11. This CDR3 is 16 amino acids long. This CDR3 reads CASSRTRDRSHNEQFF. The CDR3 region has the DNA TGTGCCAGCAGTCGCACCCGGGACAGGAGCCACAATGAGCAGTTCTTC.

Worth noting for this clonotype: A read error may explain this, as a much larger clone is one base away. V is TRBV6-1 and J is TRBJ1-2, with a possible D match to TRBD1 (5 bases). CDR1 is MNHNS, CDR2 SASEGT, per germline. V was clipped by 2 bases and J by 7 bases, with 8 bases between them. This CDR3 has 12 amino acids. CDR3 in DNA: TGTGCCAGCAGTGAACAGGGCTGTGGCTACACCTTC. Protein: CASSEQGCGYTF.

In this sample, this clonotype turned up many times. One end of the junction fails to match germline, which may point to a read error. The gene calls are TRBV4-1 and TRBJ1-2; TRBD1 agrees at 7 bases. The CDR3 extends over 13 amino acids. Germline V gene sequence: CDR1 MGHRA, CDR2 YSYEKL. DNA of the CDR3: TGCGCCAGCAGACAAGACAGGGACTATGACTACACCTTC. Its protein is CASRQDRDYDYTF.

V is TRBV5-1 and J is TRBJ2-1, with TRBD2 matching 7 bases. J was trimmed by 8 bases and V by 4 bases; bases with no gene match: 6. Germline V gene data show CDR1 as SGHRS and CDR2 as YFSETQ. The CDR3 is made up of 13 amino acids. CDR3 residues: CASSRYGGDEQFF. CDR3 DNA sequence: TGCGCCAGCAGCCGTTATGGGGGGGATGAGCAGTTCTTC.

CDR3 DNA: TGTGCCAGCAGCGAAAGACTGGGGTCTCCGACCCAGTACTTC. The encoded protein is CASSERLGSPTQYF. The chain recombines TRBV2 with TRBJ2-5, with unresolved D. This CDR3 comprises 14 residues. Trimming stripped 6 bases from V and 7 bases from J, with 18 bases between. CDR1 SNHLY and CDR2 FYNNEI come from the germline V gene.

The V gene is TRBV29-1, the J gene TRBJ2-1; 9 bases match TRBD1. The V segment lost 2 bases and the J segment 8 bases; nucleotides outside the gene matches: 1. The CDR3 consists of 12 residues. In germline, CDR1 is SQVTM, CDR2 ANQGSEA. CDR3 amino acids: CSVETGGDEQFF. In DNA form, the CDR3 reads TGCAGCGTTGAAACAGGGGGCGATGAGCAGTTCTTC.

At least ten counts were recorded for this clonotype. The gene calls are TRBV7-9 and TRBJ2-5; D tentatively reads TRBD1 or TRBD2 (5 bases each). CDR1 is SEHNR and CDR2 is FQNEAQ in the germline V gene (reference sequence). The CDR3 contains 14 residues. V lost 6 bases and J 5 bases, leaving 16 bases between the germline ends. In DNA, the CDR3 is TGTGCCAGCAGACACCGGGGCCCCCGGGAGACCCAGTACTTC. Protein product: CASRHRGPRETQYF.

This clonotype appeared a few times. The rearrangement uses TRBV29-1 and TRBJ1-2, with D possibly being TRBD1 (6 bases). V lost 6 bases and J 8 bases, leaving 13 bases between the germline ends. Germline-derived CDR1 and CDR2 are SQVTM and ANQGSEA. The CDR3 loop spans 11 amino acids. The CDR3 reads CSVGDIEGYTF. Written as DNA, the CDR3 is TGCAGCGTGGGGGACATTGAAGGCTACACCTTC.

This clonotype was observed a single time. A much larger clone lies one base from this, so it may be a read error. The CDR3 nucleotides are TGTGCCAGCAGCTCCTGGACTCACACCGGGGAGCCGTTTTTT. Translated: CASSSWTHTGEPFF. This rearrangement joins TRBV5-8 to TRBJ2-2, with D possibly matching TRBD2 (5 bases). The CDR3 sequence is 14 residues long. The V gene's germline CDR1 is SGHTS and CDR2 YDEGEE. Variable domain in full (rest from reference TRBV5-8 and TRBJ2-2): EAGVTQSPTHLIKTRGQQATLRCSPISGHTSVYWYQQALGLGLQFLLWYDEGEERNRGNFPPRFSGRQFPNYSSELNVNALELEDSALYLCASSSWTHTGEPFFGEGSRLTVL.